This TCR beta chain derives from a study of a mutant IDH1 vaccine in newly diagnosed glioma. Whole-study context: Visit V12 happened at week 35; visit V13 happened at week 47.

General observations from the study: No link was apparently found between pseudoprogression and changes in top peripheral T cell clonotypes.

Documented time point: week 35, safety follow-up. Every single dose of the vaccine, 300 ug of mutant IDH1 20-mer peptide, came with topical imiquimod. Germline V lookup: CDR1 LNHDA, CDR2 SQIVND (reference sequence). The CDR3 runs to 15 residues. Trimming left V 1 base short and J 4 bases short, with 12 bases between. Assay: immunoSEQ multiplex PCR; the TCRdb copy retains only in-frame clones and omits some. The sample has tens of thousands of clones, 78% seen once. This clone was observed a handful of times. Its matching antigen is unknown. This specimen was PBMCs, taken from a glioma patient whose treatment included an IDH1 peptide vaccine. This TCR was sampled from a woman aged 40 to 50 with glioma. The chain joins TRBV19 to TRBJ2-3; the D gene is possibly TRBD1 (6 bases). The CDR3 bases are TGTGCCAGTAGTATAGGTGGGGGCGAGGCAGATACGCAGTATTTT. Translating it yields CASSIGGGEADTQYF. Filled out from reference TRBV19 and TRBJ2-3, the complete variable domain reads DGGITQSPKYLFRKEGQNVTLSCEQNLNHDAMYWYRQDPGQGLRLIYYSQIVNDFQKGDIAEGYSVSREKKESFPLTVTSAQKNPTAFYLCASSIGGGEADTQYFGPGTRLTVL.